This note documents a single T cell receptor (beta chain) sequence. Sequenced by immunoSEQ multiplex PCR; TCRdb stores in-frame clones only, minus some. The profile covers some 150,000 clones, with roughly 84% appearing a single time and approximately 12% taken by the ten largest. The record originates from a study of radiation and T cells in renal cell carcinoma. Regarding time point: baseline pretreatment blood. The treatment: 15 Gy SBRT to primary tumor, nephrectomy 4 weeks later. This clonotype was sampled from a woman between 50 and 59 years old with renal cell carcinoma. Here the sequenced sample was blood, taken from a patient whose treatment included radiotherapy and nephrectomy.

As DNA, the CDR3 is TGCGCCAGCAGACCCATTGGTGGGCCGAGGGGCTACACCTTC. It encodes CASRPIGGPRGYTF. V usage is TRBV4-1 and J usage is TRBJ1-2; the D is unclear. Germline V gene sequence: CDR1 MGHRA, CDR2 YSYEKL. This CDR3 is 14 amino acids long. V was trimmed by 6 bases and J by 8 bases, leaving 19 bases between them.